This T cell receptor (beta chain) was identified in a study of blood T cells in healthy people across ages. Through a sample-barcoded 5' primer and a J-beta primer mix, a second PCR was run for roughly 6 to 11 cycles. TCRdb reprocessed the 5' RACE reads via MiXCR and lists one record per CDR3 protein. The sample has around 1.5 million distinct CDR3 sequences, about 43% seen once. CDR1 is SGHAT, CDR2 FQNNGV, per germline. Deletions cut 0 bases from V and 5 bases from J, with 11 bases between. This CDR3 contains 15 residues. V usage is TRBV11-2 and J usage is TRBJ1-5; D ambiguous. The specimen was blood. The receptor was isolated from a woman in her late teens or twenties in good health. As DNA, the CDR3 is TGTGCCAGCAGCTTAGATCAACAGCCTCATCAGCCCCAGCATTTT. The encoded protein is CASSLDQQPHQPQHF.